These 23 T cell receptor beta chains were sequenced from one sample in a study of T cells in Graves' hyperthyroidism and ophthalmopathy. Authors of the study amplified TCR beta CDR3 regions from RNA transcripts. Initially, a first-round RT-PCR of the TCR CDR3 employed the HTBI primer set. In TCRdb, the multiplex PCR reads were re-called with MiXCR into one record per CDR3 protein. Of more than 300,000 distinct CDR3 sequences listed, 14% were seen once; the top ten hold more than 9.5%. Material for sequencing was blood. These receptors originate from a woman aged 55-70 years with Graves' hyperthyroidism.

This clonotype was found many times. The chain carries TRBV20-1 and TRBJ1-2; no reliable D call. The CDR3 is 11 amino acids. V shed 6 bases and J shed 6 bases, with 11 bases lying between them. CDR1 DFQATT and CDR2 SNEGSKA come from the germline V gene (reference sequence). CDR3 residues: CSARPFDGYTF. CDR3 DNA: TGCAGTGCCCGCCCATTCGATGGCTACACCTTC.

This clonotype was seen at least ten times. The V and J genes are TRBV28 and TRBJ2-7; D is ambiguous. This CDR3 is 11 amino acids long. Looked up from germline, CDR1 is MDHEN and CDR2 is SYDVKM. V was shortened by 6 bases and J by 6 bases, with 9 bases between the two germline ends. The CDR3 spells CASSLIGEQYF. The CDR3 DNA reads as TGTGCCAGCAGCCTGATTGGCGAGCAGTACTTC. Using reference TRBV28 and TRBJ2-7 for the parts outside the CDR3, the full variable domain is DVKVTQSSRYLVKRTGEKVFLECVQDMDHENMFWYRQDPGLGLRLIYFSYDVKMKEKGDIPEGYSVSREKKERFSLILESASTNQTSMYLCASSLIGEQYFGPGTRLTVT.

There are many counts of this clonotype. The rearrangement uses TRBV28 and TRBJ1-2, with 9 bases lining up with TRBD1. CDR1 is MDHEN, CDR2 SYDVKM, per germline. The V and J ends lost 5 bases and 6 bases, in that order; junction bases with no gene match: 7. The CDR3 runs 14 residues. CDR3: CASSNGQGRDGYTF. CDR3 in DNA: TGTGCCAGCAGTAACGGACAGGGGAGAGATGGCTACACCTTC.

This clonotype was picked up many times. This rearrangement joins TRBV2 to TRBJ1-1; 8 positions match TRBD1. The J segment lost 2 bases and the V segment lost 6 bases, leaving 8 bases of the junction unmatched. There are 15 residues in the CDR3. Germline V gives CDR1 SNHLY, CDR2 FYNNEI. The CDR3 nucleotides are TGTGCCAGCAGGCTACGGGACAGGCTAAACACTGAAGCTTTCTTT. As protein: CASRLRDRLNTEAFF.

This clonotype came up many times. This rearrangement joins TRBV18 to TRBJ2-1; 9 bases map to TRBD2. Germline values: CDR1 KGHSH, CDR2 LQKENI. The CDR3 runs to 15 residues. V lost 5 bases and J lost 8; bases outside the gene matches: 10. The chain's CDR3 is CASSGGVAGEYEQFF. The CDR3 bases are TGTGCCAGCTCAGGTGGAGTAGCGGGAGAATATGAGCAGTTCTTC.

This clonotype was counted ten times or more. The chain has TRBV28 and TRBJ2-1; TRBD2 agrees at 8 bases. The trim removed 4 bases at V and 4 bases at J, leaving 9 bases unmatched. The CDR3 runs 16 residues. CDR1 is MDHEN, CDR2 SYDVKM, per germline. The CDR3 DNA is TGTGCCAGCAGTTCCCCCACAGCGGGAGCTTACAATGAGCAGTTCTTC. Its protein product is CASSSPTAGAYNEQFF.

This clonotype was picked up a small number of times. This chain joins TRBV3-1 and TRBJ2-1, with 13 positions matching TRBD2. V was pared by 4 bases and J by 9 bases, with 6 bases of the junction left unmatched. Germline CDR1 LGHDT, CDR2 YNNKEL (reference sequence). CDR3 length: 15 amino acids. The CDR3 spells CASSPTSGRAGEQFF. The CDR3, as DNA: TGTGCCAGCAGCCCAACTAGCGGGAGGGCCGGTGAGCAGTTCTTC.

This clonotype was observed many times. The chain joins TRBV27 to TRBJ2-3; D is ambiguous. Germline V gene lookup returns CDR1 MNHEY and CDR2 SMNVEV (reference sequence). CDR3 length: 14 amino acids. Trimming cost V 8 bases and J 0 bases, with 12 bases left between them. The CDR3 sequence: CASGLGPSTDTQYF. CDR3 DNA: TGTGCCAGCGGTCTAGGGCCCAGCACAGATACGCAGTATTTT.

This clonotype was observed many times. The chain links TRBV7-9 to TRBJ2-7; either TRBD1 or TRBD2 may supply D (6 bases each). Per germline, CDR1 SEHNR and CDR2 FQNEAQ (reference sequence). Trimming took off 1 base at V and 6 bases at J, with 10 bases between the two ends. The CDR3 is 13 amino acids. The CDR3 protein is CASSLDGGGEQYF. CDR3 DNA sequence: TGTGCCAGCAGCTTAGACGGGGGCGGCGAGCAGTACTTC.

This clonotype showed up many times. The junction does not match germline at one end; this may be a read error. The V gene is TRBV7-7, the J gene TRBJ1-1; D gene uncertain. Germline V gives CDR1 SSHAT, CDR2 FNYEAQ (reference sequence). CDR3 length: 12 amino acids. For the CDR3, the DNA is TGTGCTAGCAGCCCGGAGAACACTGAAGCTTTCTTT. This translates into CASSPENTEAFF.

Many counts were recorded for this clonotype. The chain links TRBV3-1 to TRBJ2-2; D is undetermined. This CDR3 comprises 14 residues. Germline V gives CDR1 LGHDT, CDR2 YNNKEL (reference sequence). The V end lost 0 bases, the J end lost 6 bases, and 8 bases lay between the germline ends. CDR3 protein: CASSQDGGSGELFF. CDR3 bases: TGTGCCAGCAGCCAAGATGGCGGATCCGGGGAGCTGTTTTTT.

This clonotype was counted many times. The gene calls are TRBV28 and TRBJ2-3, with D possibly matching TRBD2 (5 bases). The germline CDR1 and CDR2 sequences are MDHEN and SYDVKM. Trimming pared 3 bases from V and 7 bases from J, leaving 14 bases between. The CDR3 loop spans 14 amino acids. The CDR3 sequence is CASSFLEAVNTQYF. CDR3 nucleotides: TGTGCCAGCAGTTTCCTGGAGGCAGTAAATACGCAGTATTTT.

This clonotype was counted at least ten times. CDR3 sequence reads: CATSDSSGRADIQYF. DNA for the CDR3: TGTGCCACCAGTGATTCTAGCGGGAGGGCGGACATTCAGTACTTC. The chain has TRBV24-1 and TRBJ2-4, with 12 bases aligning to TRBD2. The CDR3 length is 15 residues. J gave up 8 bases and V 2 bases, and 3 bases lay outside the gene matches. Germline V lookup: CDR1 KGHDR, CDR2 SFDVKD.

V usage is TRBV3-1 and J usage is TRBJ2-1; D unresolved. The CDR3 runs to 12 residues. The V gene lost 3 bases and the J gene lost 8 bases, with 8 bases spanning the gap. Germline V gene lookup returns CDR1 LGHDT and CDR2 YNNKEL (reference sequence). The CDR3 DNA follows: TGTGCCAGCAGCCAGACACGGTATGAGCAGTTCTTC. It yields the protein CASSQTRYEQFF.

This clonotype occurred many times. The V call is TRBV6-1, the J call TRBJ1-6; tentatively, D is TRBD1 (5 bases). The CDR3 is made up of 16 amino acids. Germline values: CDR1 MNHNS, CDR2 SASEGT. Deletions cut 6 bases from V and 10 bases from J, with 22 bases between. The CDR3 coding sequence is TGTGCCAGCAGCCAAGACCGAAGGGGACGACGGTCACCCCTCCACTTT. Encoded protein: CASSQDRRGRRSPLHF.

This chain uses TRBV12-3 or TRBV12-4 with TRBJ2-1, with D maybe TRBD1 (6 bases). The CDR3 covers 14 residues. Trimming removed 5 bases at V and 6 bases at J, with 14 bases between. CDR3 nucleotides: TGTGCCAGCAGTGCGGACAGTCTTAGCAATGAGCAGTTCTTC. Translated, it gives CASSADSLSNEQFF.

The gene calls are TRBV30 and TRBJ1-3; D may be TRBD1 (5 bases). This CDR3 is 15 amino acids long. With 2 bases removed from V and 5 bases from J, the gap between germline ends came to 16 bases. Per germline, CDR1 GTSNPN and CDR2 SVGIG (reference sequence). The CDR3 nucleotides read TGTGCCTGGAGTTCGTCCGGGACCTTCCGAAACACCATATATTTT. As protein: CAWSSSGTFRNTIYF. Combining the CDR3 with reference TRBV30 and TRBJ1-3 gives the whole variable domain SQTIHQWPATLVQPVGSPLSLECTVEGTSNPNLYWYRQAAGRGLQLLFYSVGIGQISSEVPQNLSASRPQDRQFILSSKKLLLSDSGFYLCAWSSSGTFRNTIYFGEGSWLTVV.

This clonotype was observed many times. The V gene is TRBV7-9, the J gene TRBJ2-5; 8 bases fit TRBD2. In germline, CDR1 is SEHNR, CDR2 FQNEAQ (reference sequence). The CDR3 totals 15 residues. J was trimmed by 6 bases and V by 3 bases; bases with no gene match: 9. The CDR3 coding sequence is TGTGCCAGCAGCTTTACCGGGACTAGTGGAAAGACCCAGTACTTC. It translates to CASSFTGTSGKTQYF.

This clonotype was seen at least ten times. The V gene is TRBV7-3, the J gene TRBJ2-6; 10 bases line up with TRBD2. The length of the CDR3 is 18 residues. V lost 2 bases and J lost 4; bases outside the gene matches: 8. Germline CDR1 is SGHTA and CDR2 is FQGTGA. CDR3 residues: CASSLGLAGDGGANVLTF. The DNA for the CDR3 is TGTGCCAGCAGCTTAGGTCTAGCGGGAGATGGAGGGGCCAACGTCCTGACTTTC. The whole variable domain, remainder taken from reference TRBV7-3 and TRBJ2-6, is GAGVSQTPSNKVTEKGKYVELRCDPISGHTALYWYRQSLGQGPEFLIYFQGTGAADDSGLPNDRFFAVRPEGSVSTLKIQRTERGDSAVYLCASSLGLAGDGGANVLTFGAGSRLTVL.

A few counts support this clonotype. The rearrangement links TRBV19 to TRBJ2-1; 11 bases map to TRBD2. Losses at the gene ends were 0 bases for V and 3 bases for J; bases not matched to a gene: 4. Germline CDR1 is LNHDA and CDR2 is SQIVND (reference sequence). CDR3 length equals 17 residues. The CDR3 coding sequence is TGTGCCAGTAGTATAGAAGCAGGACTAGCGGGCTACAATGAGCAGTTCTTC. Its translation: CASSIEAGLAGYNEQFF.

The chain joins TRBV19 to TRBJ2-1; D uncertain. V lost 6 bases, J lost 15 bases, and 18 bases lay in between. CDR1 is LNHDA, CDR2 SQIVND, per germline (reference sequence). There are 12 residues in the CDR3. The CDR3, as DNA: TGTGCCAGTAGCAACTTAGAGTCACATCGGTTCTTC. As protein: CASSNLESHRFF.

This clonotype was recorded at least ten times. The chain carries TRBV12-3 or TRBV12-4 and TRBJ2-2; D not certain. Trimming left V 1 base short and J 4 bases short, with 4 bases between. The CDR3 contains 13 residues. The CDR3 nucleotides read TGTGCCAGCAGTTTAGTAAGCACCGGGGAGCTGTTTTTT. Amino acids: CASSLVSTGELFF.

This clonotype occurred many times. This chain uses TRBV20-1 with TRBJ1-4; D gene unclear. This CDR3 is 13 amino acids long. V dropped 0 bases and J dropped 8 bases, with 10 bases sitting between them. Germline-derived CDR1 and CDR2 are DFQATT and SNEGSKA (reference sequence). The CDR3 DNA sequence: TGCAGTGCTAGAGATGTGGCTATGGAAAAACTGTTTTTT. Protein product: CSARDVAMEKLFF.